This T cell receptor (beta chain) is drawn from a study of blood T cell repertoires in COVID-19. Overall study context: Samples of COVID-19 (acute and convalescent) were obtained from the United States, Italy and Spain.

This CDR3 region has 13 residues. Germline assignment: CDR1 SQVTM and CDR2 ANQGSEA. V lost 4 bases and J 3 bases, leaving 12 bases between the germline ends. Per the authors' pipeline: Reference gene primer amplification gave estimated nucleated cell counts. Assay used: immunoSEQ multiplex PCR; TCRdb lists only in-frame clones, some missing. The V and J calls and the clone size are those of that table, but D and trimming were determined from the DNA. Found here are about 250,000 clones, roughly 80% of them singletons; the top ten hold 5%. In its sample, this clone was seen a few times. Clinical history reported by participants formed the basis on which cohorts were assigned. Exposed participants came across a COVID-19 case within 2 weeks before study entry.

This clonotype was obtained from a man aged 40-55 years who had been exposed to COVID-19. The specimen was PBMCs or T cells enriched from blood (not recorded which). The J gene is TRBJ1-2, the V gene TRBV29-1, with D hard to call. CDR3 in DNA: TGCAGCGTTGGGGGTGTGAGGGACTATGGCTACACCTTC. Translating gives CSVGGVRDYGYTF.